The 11 T cell receptor beta chains in this list originate from one sample, sequenced in a study of CD8+CD57+ T cells in acquired aplastic anemia. CDR3 and TCR beta VDJ profiling relied on a genomic DNA template. TCRdb analysed the reads with MiXCR anew, one entry per CDR3 protein. The repertoire consists of 250,000 to 350,000 distinct CDR3 sequences, with 50% to 70% occurring once and the leading ten covering 7% to 9%. Specimen: sorted CD4+, CD8+, or CD8+CD57+ T cells (not recorded which) from PBMCs. The receptors originated from a human donor with severe aplastic anemia or a healthy control (not recorded which).

V is TRBV5-6 and J is TRBJ2-6, with 11 positions matching TRBD1. The V segment lost 4 bases and the J segment 5 bases; nucleotides outside the gene matches: 11. Germline V gene sequence: CDR1 SGHDT, CDR2 YYEEEE. The CDR3 loop spans 18 amino acids. CDR3 nucleotides: TGTGCCAGCAGCACAGGACAGGGGGCAAAGTCTAGGGCCAACGTCCTGACTTTC. Translated: CASSTGQGAKSRANVLTF.

As for this clonotype: A single base separates this from a much larger clone, so it may be a read error. The chain links TRBV9 to TRBJ2-2; D gene uncertain. This CDR3 region has 17 residues. The germline CDR1 and CDR2 sequences are SGDLS and YYNGEE. V dropped 4 bases and J dropped 0 bases, with 16 bases sitting between them. The DNA of the CDR3 is TGTGCCAGCAGCTCCCCTGACGGGCCCCCGAACACCGGGGAGCTGTTTTTT. It specifies CASSSPDGPPNTGELFF.

This clonotype was observed many times. Here the CDR3 reads CASSFARGAGEQYF. DNA for the CDR3: TGTGCCAGCAGCTTCGCCCGAGGAGCAGGCGAGCAGTACTTC. The rearrangement uses TRBV7-2 and TRBJ2-7; unclear D gene. Germline V gene sequence: CDR1 SGHTA, CDR2 FQGNSA. The CDR3 contains 14 residues. V lost 3 bases and J 6 bases, leaving 15 bases between the germline ends.

This clonotype was picked up many times. The chain is built from TRBV28 and TRBJ1-6, with TRBD1 matching 7 bases. Per the germline V gene, CDR1 is MDHEN and CDR2 is SYDVKM. The CDR3 covers 13 residues. The ends lost 11 bases at V and 7 bases at J; junction bases unmatched: 8. The CDR3 DNA reads as TGTGCCGGGAATACAGGGGTAAATTCACCCCTCCACTTT. Translated, it gives CAGNTGVNSPLHF.

The gene calls are TRBV20-1 and TRBJ2-3; D uncertain. V dropped 3 bases and J dropped 4 bases, with 8 bases sitting between them. Germline V CDR1 and CDR2: DFQATT, SNEGSKA (reference sequence). This CDR3 spans 12 amino acids. CDR3 bases: TGCAGTGCTAGGCAGAGATCAGATACGCAGTATTTT. Residues: CSARQRSDTQYF.

Written as DNA, the CDR3 is TGTGCCAGCAGTGAACGGTCCGAGGGCGAGCAGTACTTC. Translated: CASSERSEGEQYF. The chain combines TRBV6-1 with TRBJ2-7; a possible D gene is TRBD2 (5 bases). Trimming cost V 2 bases and J 6 bases, with 11 bases left between them. The germline V gene encodes CDR1 MNHNS and CDR2 SASEGT. The CDR3 length is 13 residues.

The V call is TRBV9, the J call TRBJ1-4; D unclear. This CDR3 has 16 residues. Looked up from germline, CDR1 is SGDLS and CDR2 is YYNGEE. With 3 bases removed from V and 7 bases from J, the gap between germline ends came to 19 bases. The CDR3 protein is CASSAAGGSPFEKLFF. Here the CDR3 DNA reads TGTGCCAGCAGCGCGGCGGGAGGGTCCCCTTTTGAAAAACTGTTTTTT.

This clonotype was seen many times. The gene calls are TRBV5-8 and TRBJ2-5, with TRBD2 matching 10 bases. The CDR3 sequence is 15 residues long. The germline V gene encodes CDR1 SGHTS and CDR2 YDEGEE. The ends lost 2 bases at V and 5 bases at J; junction bases unmatched: 6. The CDR3 sequence: CASSLAGGQGETQYF. The CDR3 DNA is TGTGCCAGCAGCTTAGCGGGGGGGCAGGGGGAGACCCAGTACTTC.

The chain recombines TRBV24-1 with TRBJ2-3; 7 bases line up with TRBD1. The germline V gene has CDR1 KGHDR and CDR2 SFDVKD. The junction had 9 bases not matched to a gene; V was cut back by 2 bases and J by 2 bases. The CDR3 consists of 17 residues. The CDR3 DNA sequence: TGTGCCACCAGTGATTCGTGGACAGGACGGTTCACAGATACGCAGTATTTT. It codes for CATSDSWTGRFTDTQYF.

This clonotype was seen just once. This rearrangement joins TRBV12-3 or TRBV12-4 to TRBJ2-7, with D tentatively TRBD1 or TRBD2 (6 bases each). The length of the CDR3 is 16 residues. The V end lost 3 bases, the J end lost 4 bases, and 19 bases lay between the germline ends. CDR3 protein: CASSFVRGQGRYEQYF. The CDR3 coding sequence is TGTGCCAGCAGTTTCGTCAGAGGGCAGGGGAGGTACGAGCAGTACTTC.

For this clonotype: Germline is not matched at one junction end, which may reflect a read error. The chain uses TRBV29-1 and TRBJ1-2, with a weak D call TRBD1 (5 bases). CDR1 and CDR2 (germline): SQVTM, ANQGSEA. This CDR3 region has 12 residues. The CDR3 DNA sequence: TGCAGCGTTTCATCTGGGACCTATGGCTACGCCTTC. It translates to CSVSSGTYGYAF.